This record looks at one T cell receptor beta chain sequence and its context. This entry belongs to a study of cytomegalovirus exposure and HLA in healthy donors. The PCR was carried out with 60 Vbeta primers and 13 Jbeta primers. Measured with immunoSEQ multiplex PCR; TCRdb has only the in-frame clones, and not every one. Counted here are more than 90,000 clones, about 70% occurring once; the ten biggest clones make up approximately 0.9%. The V and J ends lost 1 base and 0 bases respectively, with 9 bases between them. The CDR3 has 15 residues. Germline CDR1 is ENHRY and CDR2 is SYGVKD. The sequence came from a young woman in good health and CMV-seronegative. The specimen sequenced was PBMCs. The V call is TRBV10-3, the J call TRBJ1-1; D may be TRBD1 (5 bases). The CDR3 DNA reads TGTGCCATCAGTGAGTGGGGGGGAATGAACACTGAAGCTTTCTTT. Its protein product is CAISEWGGMNTEAFF.